A single sample gave rise to the 30 T cell receptor beta chains below, sequenced in a study of cytomegalovirus exposure and HLA in healthy donors. In the PCR, 60 Vbeta and 13 Jbeta primers were used. The data were produced by immunoSEQ multiplex PCR, yet TCRdb's version contains in-frame clones alone and is incomplete. This table holds some 150,000 clones, 87% found once. Sequencing input: PBMCs. These receptors were obtained from a woman in her 30s in good health and CMV-seronegative.

This chain links TRBV5-1 with TRBJ2-5; D is possibly TRBD2 (6 bases). The germline V gene has CDR1 SGHRS and CDR2 YFSETQ. Trimming removed 4 bases from V and 5 bases from J, with 15 bases in between. The CDR3 has 14 amino acids. CDR3 sequence reads: CASSPEAGRETQYF. The CDR3, as DNA: TGCGCCAGCAGCCCGGAGGCAGGGAGGGAGACCCAGTACTTC.

The V call is TRBV4-3, the J call TRBJ2-1; 11 bases agree with TRBD2. The CDR3 runs to 16 residues. Looked up from germline, CDR1 is LGHNA and CDR2 is YSLEER. V lost 3 bases and J lost 7; bases outside the gene matches: 8. The CDR3 DNA reads TGCGCCAGCAGCCAGTATACTAGCGGGGGAGTGAATGAGCAGTTCTTC. The encoded protein is CASSQYTSGGVNEQFF.

J is TRBJ1-3 and V is TRBV5-1; D not resolved. Germline V lookup: CDR1 SGHRS, CDR2 YFSETQ. The CDR3 length is 19 residues. V was shortened by 0 bases and J by 0 bases, with 19 bases between the two germline ends. The chain's CDR3 is CASSLVFLGSAGSGNTIYF. CDR3 coding DNA: TGCGCCAGCAGCTTGGTATTTTTAGGCAGCGCTGGCTCTGGAAACACCATATATTTT.

The count of this clone is one. This rearrangement joins TRBV19 to TRBJ2-7, with TRBD1 matching over 10 bases. The CDR3 is 14 residues long. CDR1 is LNHDA, CDR2 SQIVND, per germline (reference sequence). The junction had 5 bases not matched to a gene; V was cut back by 5 bases and J by 4 bases. The CDR3 coding sequence is TGTGCCAGTAGTTCACGACAGGGGGCATACGAGCAGTACTTC. Translated, it gives CASSSRQGAYEQYF.

This chain links TRBV14 with TRBJ2-5; maybe TRBD2 (6 bases). V lost 6 bases and J lost 0, with 17 bases in between. Germline V gene data show CDR1 as SGHDN and CDR2 as FVKESK. CDR3 size: 16 residues. CDR3 sequence: CASSPGTQAYQETQYF. CDR3 nucleotide sequence: TGTGCCAGCAGTCCCGGGACTCAGGCGTACCAAGAGACCCAGTACTTC.

This clone was found once. The V call is TRBV2, the J call TRBJ2-3; 7 bases map to TRBD2. J was trimmed by 8 bases and V by 8 bases; bases with no gene match: 7. The CDR3 spans 12 residues. Germline V lookup: CDR1 SNHLY, CDR2 FYNNEI. The CDR3 sequence: CASGGGGGTQYF. CDR3 bases: TGTGCCAGCGGGGGTGGGGGGGGTACGCAGTATTTT.

This chain uses TRBV27 with TRBJ2-5, with TRBD2 matching over 7 bases. Germline V gene data show CDR1 as MNHEY and CDR2 as SMNVEV (reference sequence). V shed 3 bases, J shed 5 bases, and the junction held 24 bases outside the gene matches. This CDR3 is 20 amino acids long. The chain's CDR3 is CASSFLPPGEGGGRGETQYF. The CDR3 nucleotides read TGTGCCAGCAGTTTCCTACCCCCGGGGGAGGGTGGCGGGAGAGGGGAGACCCAGTACTTC.

This chain uses TRBV7-3 with TRBJ2-2, with TRBD2 matching 12 bases. The ends lost 5 bases at V and 4 bases at J; junction bases unmatched: 11. The CDR3 runs to 18 residues. Germline CDR1 and CDR2: SGHTA and FQGTGA. CDR3 nucleotide sequence: TGTGCCAGCAGCAAAACACAGACTAGCGGGAGTCTCACCGGGGAGCTGTTTTTT. Protein sequence: CASSKTQTSGSLTGELFF.

This chain uses TRBV5-1 with TRBJ1-4, with D hard to call. There are 18 residues in the CDR3. V was clipped by 3 bases and J by 0 bases, with 18 bases between them. From germline, CDR1 is SGHRS and CDR2 YFSETQ. The chain's CDR3 is CASSSLPAGSPTNEKLFF. The CDR3 nucleotides read TGCGCCAGCAGCTCCCTTCCGGCGGGGAGTCCAACTAATGAAAAACTGTTTTTT.

This clone was detected once. This sequence joins TRBV6-5 and TRBJ2-5; 10 positions agree with TRBD1. The end of the DNA aligns better with TRBJ2-7, so the J call may be wrong. The CDR3 consists of 13 residues. The germline V gene encodes CDR1 MNHEY and CDR2 SVGAGI. The CDR3 sequence: CASVGQGTYEQYF. CDR3 sequence (DNA): TGTGCCAGCGTGGGACAGGGGACCTACGAGCAGTACTTC.

This chain links TRBV5-1 with TRBJ2-2; D unresolved. The CDR3 consists of 15 residues. The V end lost 0 bases, the J end lost 6 bases, and 12 bases lay between the germline ends. Germline loops: CDR1 SGHRS, CDR2 YFSETQ. CDR3 amino acids: CASSLDGSFAGELFF. The CDR3 DNA sequence: TGCGCCAGCAGCTTGGATGGTAGCTTCGCCGGGGAGCTGTTTTTT.

V and J are TRBV9 and TRBJ2-1; 9 bases are shared with TRBD2. Germline V gene sequence: CDR1 SGDLS, CDR2 YYNGEE. There are 17 residues in the CDR3. The junction had 13 bases not matched to a gene; V was cut back by 4 bases and J by 5 bases. CDR3 in amino acids: CASSYSSGITNNNEQFF. In DNA, the CDR3 is TGTGCCAGCAGCTACTCTAGCGGGATTACGAATAACAATGAGCAGTTCTTC.

This chain links TRBV7-9 with TRBJ2-5; D perhaps matches TRBD1 (7 bases). The germline CDR1 and CDR2 sequences are SEHNR and FQNEAQ (reference sequence). V dropped 5 bases and J dropped 5 bases, with 15 bases sitting between them. The CDR3 has 14 residues. In nucleotides, the CDR3 is TGTGCCAGCAGCCCACCCCCAGGGGGGGAGACCCAGTACTTC. Translated, it gives CASSPPPGGETQYF.

The chain recombines TRBV28 with TRBJ2-1, with 12 bases that match TRBD2. CDR1 and CDR2 (germline): MDHEN, SYDVKM. CDR3 length: 15 residues. The V gene end was trimmed by 2 bases and the J gene end by 7 bases; junction bases not matched to a gene: 3. CDR3: CASSLASGRANEQFF. CDR3 coding DNA: TGTGCCAGCAGTTTAGCTAGCGGGAGGGCAAATGAGCAGTTCTTC.

CDR3 in DNA: TGTGCCAGCAGCTTGACCGGGAACACTGAAGCTTTCTTT. It is translated as CASSLTGNTEAFF. The chain links TRBV5-4 to TRBJ1-1, with no clear D. This CDR3 has 13 amino acids. CDR1 is SGHNT and CDR2 is YYREEE in the germline V gene (reference sequence). Trimming removed 1 base from V and 1 base from J, with 5 bases in between. Based on the CDR3 plus reference TRBV5-4 and TRBJ1-1, the full variable domain is ETGVTQSPTHLIKTRGQQVTLRCSSQSGHNTVSWYQQALGQGPQFIFQYYREEENGRGNFPPRFSGLQFPNYSSELNVNALELDDSALYLCASSLTGNTEAFFGQGTRLTVV.

CDR3 region: CSVDWTGGETQYF. In DNA, the CDR3 is TGCAGCGTTGACTGGACAGGGGGGGAGACCCAGTACTTC. V and J are TRBV29-1 and TRBJ2-5; TRBD1 matches 10 bases. This CDR3 region has 13 residues. Germline V gene data show CDR1 as SQVTM and CDR2 as ANQGSEA. V shed 3 bases, J shed 5 bases, and the junction held 3 bases outside the gene matches.

This chain uses TRBV6-5 with TRBJ2-3; 7 nucleotides line up with TRBD2. V lost 6 bases and J lost 2; bases outside the gene matches: 2. CDR3 length: 13 amino acids. Germline CDR1 MNHEY, CDR2 SVGAGI. This CDR3 is CASRRGITDTQYF. The CDR3 nucleotides read TGTGCCAGCAGGCGGGGGATCACAGATACGCAGTATTTT.

This chain uses TRBV14 with TRBJ2-1; 8 bases fit TRBD2. Germline V gene data show CDR1 as SGHDN and CDR2 as FVKESK. The CDR3 spans 15 residues. V gave up 4 bases and J gave up 4 bases; unmatched junction bases: 6. This chain's CDR3 is CASSLAGIAYNEQFF. As DNA, the CDR3 is TGTGCCAGCAGCCTAGCGGGGATAGCATACAATGAGCAGTTCTTC.

The sample holds a few counts of this clone. This chain joins TRBV6-5 and TRBJ2-3; perhaps TRBD2 as D (5 bases). The length of the CDR3 is 16 residues. Germline V gives CDR1 MNHEY, CDR2 SVGAGI. The V gene lost 0 bases and the J gene lost 3 bases, with 13 bases spanning the gap. This CDR3 reads CASSYSGTLGTDTQYF. CDR3 nucleotides: TGTGCCAGCAGTTACTCTGGCACACTAGGGACAGATACGCAGTATTTT.

V is TRBV6-5 and J is TRBJ2-7; D is possibly TRBD2 (6 bases). The CDR3 covers 13 residues. Trimming removed 7 bases at V and 7 bases at J, with 17 bases between. The V gene's germline CDR1 is MNHEY and CDR2 SVGAGI. The CDR3 spells CASKTREAGEQYF. The CDR3 DNA sequence: TGTGCCAGCAAAACGCGAGAGGCGGGGGAGCAGTACTTC.

The chain links TRBV14 to TRBJ1-1; tentatively, D is TRBD1 (5 bases). Germline V gene lookup returns CDR1 SGHDN and CDR2 FVKESK. Deletions cut 5 bases from V and 4 bases from J, with 14 bases between. This CDR3 is built from 14 residues. The CDR3 loop is CASSARQIATEAFF. CDR3 coding DNA: TGTGCCAGCAGCGCCCGACAGATAGCCACTGAAGCTTTCTTT.

The chain carries TRBV19 and TRBJ2-1; tentatively, D is TRBD2 (5 bases). CDR3 length: 12 residues. Trimming removed 8 bases at V and 7 bases at J, with 12 bases between. Per the germline V gene, CDR1 is LNHDA and CDR2 is SQIVND (reference sequence). For the CDR3, the DNA is TGTGCCAGTGCCACGGGGTTTAATGAGCAGTTCTTC. Encoded protein: CASATGFNEQFF.

The gene calls are TRBV9 and TRBJ1-1; 7 nucleotides line up with TRBD1. The CDR3 extends over 13 amino acids. Germline CDR1 reads SGDLS; CDR2 reads YYNGEE. Trimming removed 1 base from V and 6 bases from J; junction bases left unmatched: 3. CDR3 in DNA: TGTGCCAGCAGCGTAAGACAGGGAGCTGAAGCTTTCTTT. It codes for CASSVRQGAEAFF.

This clone was recorded only once. The V and J genes are TRBV27 and TRBJ1-5; 7 bases line up with TRBD1. The CDR3 covers 16 residues. The junction had 4 bases not matched to a gene; V was cut back by 0 bases and J by 2 bases. Looked up from germline, CDR1 is MNHEY and CDR2 is SMNVEV (reference sequence). The chain's CDR3 is CASSLSRGLGNQPQHF. In nucleotides, the CDR3 is TGTGCCAGCAGTTTATCGAGGGGGCTCGGCAATCAGCCCCAGCATTTT.

This clone was picked up one time. The rearrangement links TRBV18 to TRBJ2-7; the D gene is possibly TRBD2 (5 bases). With 6 bases removed from V and 6 bases from J, the gap between germline ends came to 18 bases. Germline V gene sequence: CDR1 KGHSH, CDR2 LQKENI. This CDR3 has 14 amino acids. The CDR3 DNA reads TGTGCCAGCTCGGGCGCATTACGGGGATCCGAGCAGTACTTC. This gives the protein CASSGALRGSEQYF.

The rearrangement joins TRBV21-1 to TRBJ1-5; no check of the table's D call, TRBD1, against the DNA was made. TRBV21-1 is flagged as a pseudogene. CDR3 length: 17 residues. CDR3 coding DNA: TGTGCCAGCAGACCCACAGGGTGCGCTGACGGCAATCAGCCCCAGCATTTT. Translated: CASRPTGCADGNQPQHF.

The J gene is TRBJ2-5, the V gene TRBV6-1; TRBD2 aligns across 11 bases. Per the germline V gene, CDR1 is MNHNS and CDR2 is SASEGT. The CDR3 spans 15 residues. J was trimmed by 5 bases and V by 4 bases; bases with no gene match: 6. The CDR3 here is CASSGSGGVWETQYF. CDR3 DNA sequence: TGTGCCAGCAGTGGTAGCGGGGGGGTTTGGGAGACCCAGTACTTC.

The chain couples TRBV5-6 to TRBJ2-2; TRBD2 is a possible D gene (5 bases). There are 15 residues in the CDR3. Germline CDR1 reads SGHDT; CDR2 reads YYEEEE. Trimming shortened V by 0 bases and J by 5 bases, and 11 bases separated the two germline ends. As DNA, the CDR3 is TGTGCCAGCAGCTTGGGGAGGTTTGGTACCGGGGAGCTGTTTTTT. Translated, it gives CASSLGRFGTGELFF.

This clone was seen a single time. The CDR3 nucleotides read TGTGCCAGCAGCTCGAACAGGGTGCGAGAGACCCAGTACTTC. It codes for CASSSNRVRETQYF. This rearrangement joins TRBV5-4 to TRBJ2-5, with a tentative D call TRBD1 (6 bases). Germline V gene sequence: CDR1 SGHNT, CDR2 YYREEE (reference sequence). Trimming removed 3 bases at V and 4 bases at J, with 13 bases between. The CDR3 spans 14 residues.

The chain is built from TRBV15 and TRBJ2-5; D is perhaps TRBD1 (6 bases). The CDR3 sequence is 15 residues long. Looked up from germline, CDR1 is LNHNV and CDR2 is YYDKDF (reference sequence). V was trimmed by 3 bases and J by 7 bases, leaving 18 bases between them. CDR3 in DNA: TGTGCCACCAGCAGGGACGGGACACCGCTGGGGACCCAGTACTTC. The encoded protein is CATSRDGTPLGTQYF.